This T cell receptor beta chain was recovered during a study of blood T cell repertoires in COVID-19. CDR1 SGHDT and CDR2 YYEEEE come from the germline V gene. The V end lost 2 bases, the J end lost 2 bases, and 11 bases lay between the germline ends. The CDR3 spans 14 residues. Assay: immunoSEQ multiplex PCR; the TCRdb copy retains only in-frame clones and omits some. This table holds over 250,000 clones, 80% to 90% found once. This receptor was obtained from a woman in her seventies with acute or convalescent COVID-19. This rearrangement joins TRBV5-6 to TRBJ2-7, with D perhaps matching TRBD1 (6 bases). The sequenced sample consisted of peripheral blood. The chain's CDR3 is CASSLRTAAYEQYF. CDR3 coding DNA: TGTGCCAGCAGCTTACGGACAGCTGCCTACGAGCAGTACTTC.